This TCR beta chain was sequenced in a study of control samples from healthy donors and cancer patients. Sequencing used immunoSEQ multiplex PCR; TCRdb keeps in-frame clones, though not all of them. This table holds some 140,000 clones, around 95% found once. The source of this sequence is a man aged 35 to 55 in good health. Sequencing was carried out using blood.

The CDR3 DNA sequence: TGTGCCAGCAGCTTCTGGGGGGGGACTAGCACAGATACGCAGTATTTT. Amino acid sequence: CASSFWGGTSTDTQYF. The chain links TRBV11-2 to TRBJ2-3, with 7 bases aligning to TRBD2. After removal of 3 bases from V and 0 bases from J, the junction contained 6 bases not matched to a gene. The CDR3 runs to 16 residues. In germline, CDR1 is SGHAT, CDR2 FQNNGV.